This T cell receptor beta chain came from a study of glioma-infiltrating T cells after dendritic cell vaccination. For the study at large: The vaccine used monocyte-derived dendritic cells pulsed overnight with autologous tumor lysate. Patients received three intradermal dendritic cell vaccine injections at biweekly intervals.

Primers: 60 V beta forward and 13 J beta reverse. The assay was immunoSEQ multiplex PCR, and TCRdb's table has in-frame clones only and misses some. The top ten clones hold 8.5% of a sample with approximately 85,000 clones, 85% of them seen once. Worth noting for this clone: What it binds is not known.

The germline gives CDR1 SGHNT, CDR2 YYREEE (reference sequence). The CDR3 is 13 amino acids. Trimming removed 4 bases from V and 8 bases from J, with 15 bases in between. Study observations and caveats: Higher TCR clonality did not directly relate to longer survival.

Documented time point: after dendritic cell vaccination, including at tumor progression/relapse. The specimen comprised blood, sampled after dendritic cell vaccination. The chain recombines TRBV5-4 with TRBJ1-2; D remains ambiguous. This TCR came from a human donor with glioblastoma. In DNA, the CDR3 is TGTGCCAGCAGCCCCTCCGGGGTTAACGGCTACACCTTC. It specifies CASSPSGVNGYTF.